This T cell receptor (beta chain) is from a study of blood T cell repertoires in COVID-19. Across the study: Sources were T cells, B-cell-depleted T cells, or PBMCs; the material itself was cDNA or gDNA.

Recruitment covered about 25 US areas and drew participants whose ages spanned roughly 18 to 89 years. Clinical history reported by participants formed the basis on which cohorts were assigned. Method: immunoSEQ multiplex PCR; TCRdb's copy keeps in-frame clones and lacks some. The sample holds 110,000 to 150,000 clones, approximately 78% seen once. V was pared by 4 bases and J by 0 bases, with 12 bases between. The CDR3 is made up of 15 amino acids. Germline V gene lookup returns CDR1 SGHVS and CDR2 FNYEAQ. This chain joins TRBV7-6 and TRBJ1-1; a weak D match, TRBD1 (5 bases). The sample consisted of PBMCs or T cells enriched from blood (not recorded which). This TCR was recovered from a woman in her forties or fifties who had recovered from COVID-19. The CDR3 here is CASSSSGLVNTEAFF. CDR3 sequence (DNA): TGTGCCAGCAGCTCCTCAGGGTTGGTGAACACTGAAGCTTTCTTT.